This entry is about one TCR beta chain. Antigen: not known. UMI labels and 5' RACE were used to prepare the TRB cDNA libraries. TCRdb reprocessed the 5' RACE reads and stores each CDR3 protein as one record, lacking DNA. The sample has 75,000 to 100,000 distinct CDR3 sequences; the top ten hold approximately 1.1%. The sample belongs to a study of CXCR3-negative and CXCR3-positive naive CD8 T cells. Study results and limitations: Against CXCR3-negative naive cells, CXCR3-positive naive cells showed more hydrophobic TRB CDR3s.

Germline CDR1 reads SGHDN; CDR2 reads FVKESK. The CDR3 is 15 amino acids. What was sequenced was naive CXCR3+ CD8+ T cells from blood. The subset: CD45RO-CCR7+CD27+CD95- naive CD8+ T cells expressing CXCR3 (TNR3+). This receptor was obtained from a human donor in good health. Some clones in this sample may be carry-over from other donors' samples. The chain employs TRBV14 and TRBJ1-2. CDR3 residues: CASSHAPGLGYGYTF. The complete variable domain, with remaining parts taken from reference TRBV14 and TRBJ1-2, reads EAGVTQFPSHSVIEKGQTVTLRCDPISGHDNLYWYRRVMGKEIKFLLHFVKESKQDESGMPNNRFLAERTGGTYSTLKVQPAELEDSGVYFCASSHAPGLGYGYTFGSGTRLTVV.